Presented here are 22 T cell receptor beta chains from one specimen sequenced in a study of cytomegalovirus exposure and HLA in healthy donors. A multiplex PCR was run with 60 Vbeta primers and 13 Jbeta primers. This table comes from immunoSEQ multiplex PCR, and its TCRdb copy is limited to in-frame clones, with some not included. The sample holds approximately 120,000 clones; approximately 80% are singletons and the top ten take 9.5% to 15%. Material for sequencing was PBMCs. These receptors came from a woman aged 40 to 55 in good health and CMV-seropositive.

This chain joins TRBV6-5 and TRBJ2-7; 10 nucleotides align to TRBD2. Looked up from germline, CDR1 is MNHEY and CDR2 is SVGAGI. There are 15 residues in the CDR3. After removal of 7 bases from V and 4 bases from J, the junction contained 10 bases not matched to a gene. The CDR3 nucleotides read TGTGCCAGCACCACCGGACTAGCGGCCCCTTACGAGCAGTACTTC. Translated, it gives CASTTGLAAPYEQYF.

The chain carries TRBV5-4 and TRBJ2-1, with 10 bases fitting TRBD2. The V gene end was trimmed by 3 bases and the J gene end by 6 bases; junction bases not matched to a gene: 3. The CDR3 runs to 14 residues. Germline V lookup: CDR1 SGHNT, CDR2 YYREEE (reference sequence). The CDR3 nucleotides read TGTGCCAGCAGCTCCCGGACTAGCGGCAATGAGCAGTTCTTC. It encodes CASSSRTSGNEQFF.

This clone showed up just once. This sequence joins TRBV12-5 and TRBJ2-1, with D possibly being TRBD1 (6 bases). V was shortened by 5 bases and J by 7 bases, with 9 bases between the two germline ends. Germline V gene data show CDR1 as LGHNT and CDR2 as FRNRAP. This CDR3 spans 12 amino acids. CDR3 amino acids: CASGRQVNEQFF. The DNA for the CDR3 is TGTGCTAGTGGTCGACAGGTGAATGAGCAGTTCTTC.

The chain couples TRBV29-1 to TRBJ2-5, with D perhaps matching TRBD1 (6 bases). Germline CDR1 is SQVTM and CDR2 is ANQGSEA. Trimming left V 7 bases short and J 9 bases short, with 21 bases between. The CDR3 is made up of 13 amino acids. The CDR3 DNA is TGCAGCGCCGGACAGCCGTCCGGTGAGGCCCAGTACTTC. Translating gives CSAGQPSGEAQYF.

The chain recombines TRBV2 with TRBJ1-2, with 7 bases fitting TRBD1. CDR1 and CDR2 (germline): SNHLY, FYNNEI. CDR3 length equals 13 residues. J lost 2 bases, V lost 11 bases, and 8 bases had no gene match. DNA for the CDR3: TGTGCCGGGAGACAGGGTAGAAACTATGGCTACACCTTC. Residues: CAGRQGRNYGYTF. The full variable domain, its missing parts supplied by reference TRBV2 and TRBJ1-2, is EPEVTQTPSHQVTQMGQEVILRCVPISNHLYFYWYRQILGQKVEFLVSFYNNEISEKSEIFDDQFSVERPDGSNFTLKIRSTKLEDSAMYFCAGRQGRNYGYTFGSGTRLTVV.

The sample holds a few counts of this clone. The J gene is TRBJ1-5, the V gene TRBV30; D perhaps matches TRBD1 (5 bases). Germline loops: CDR1 GTSNPN, CDR2 SVGIG (reference sequence). Trimming took 2 bases from V and 6 from J, leaving 20 bases between them. There are 16 residues in the CDR3. CDR3 sequence: CAWSPSRVANTQPQHF. The CDR3 DNA reads TGTGCCTGGAGTCCCTCCAGGGTAGCCAACACTCAGCCCCAGCATTTT.

V is TRBV5-1 and J is TRBJ1-1, with D tentatively TRBD1 (5 bases). V dropped 0 bases and J dropped 0 bases, with 6 bases sitting between them. CDR1 and CDR2 from the germline V gene are SGHRS and YFSETQ. CDR3 length: 14 residues. In DNA form, the CDR3 reads TGCGCCAGCAGCTTGGTAGGGGTGAACACTGAAGCTTTCTTT. It is translated as CASSLVGVNTEAFF.

The V and J genes are TRBV30 and TRBJ2-3; TRBD1 matches 9 bases. V lost 4 bases to trimming and J lost 3 bases; unmatched junction nucleotides: 17. Looked up from germline, CDR1 is GTSNPN and CDR2 is SVGIG (reference sequence). The length of the CDR3 is 18 residues. The CDR3 loop is CAWNHKPRDRDVTDTQYF. The CDR3 DNA sequence: TGTGCCTGGAACCACAAACCCCGGGACAGGGATGTGACAGATACGCAGTATTTT. Combining the CDR3 with reference TRBV30 and TRBJ2-3 gives the whole variable domain SQTIHQWPATLVQPVGSPLSLECTVEGTSNPNLYWYRQAAGRGLQLLFYSVGIGQISSEVPQNLSASRPQDRQFILSSKKLLLSDSGFYLCAWNHKPRDRDVTDTQYFGPGTRLTVL.

V is TRBV13 and J is TRBJ2-2; 8 positions match TRBD1. Germline loops: CDR1 PRHDT, CDR2 FYEKMQ (reference sequence). The V gene end was trimmed by 5 bases and the J gene end by 4 bases; junction bases not matched to a gene: 12. This CDR3 contains 17 residues. CDR3 nucleotides: TGTGCCAGCAGCCATGGGGGCCAGGGGGCACGCACCGGGGAGCTGTTTTTT. It codes for CASSHGGQGARTGELFF.

This chain connects TRBV9 to TRBJ1-3; 10 bases fit TRBD1. CDR1 SGDLS and CDR2 YYNGEE come from the germline V gene. The junction had 17 bases not matched to a gene; V was cut back by 4 bases and J by 7 bases. CDR3 length: 18 residues. The CDR3 loop is CASSNPDRGLSSWNTIYF. The CDR3 DNA follows: TGTGCCAGCAGCAACCCTGACAGGGGGCTTTCAAGTTGGAACACCATATATTTT. The full variable domain, its missing parts supplied by reference TRBV9 and TRBJ1-3, is DSGVTQTPKHLITATGQRVTLRCSPRSGDLSVYWYQQSLDQGLQFLIQYYNGEERAKGNILERFSAQQFPDLHSELNLSSLELGDSALYFCASSNPDRGLSSWNTIYFGEGSWLTVV.

A note on this clone: Germline and junction disagree at one end, which may indicate a read error. The chain recombines TRBV2 with TRBJ2-1; TRBD2 matches at 15 bases. The CDR3 length is 17 residues. Germline V gene lookup returns CDR1 SNHLY and CDR2 FYNNEI. The CDR3 is CASSPTGLAGGFNGQFF. DNA of the CDR3: TGTGCCAGCAGCCCCACCGGACTAGCGGGAGGGTTCAATGGGCAGTTCTTC.

The chain combines TRBV5-1 with TRBJ2-7; TRBD1 might be the D (6 bases). Trimming took 0 bases from V and 3 from J, leaving 13 bases between them. From germline, CDR1 is SGHRS and CDR2 YFSETQ. CDR3 length: 15 residues. The CDR3 spells CASSLEYGQFYEQYF. DNA for the CDR3: TGCGCCAGCAGCTTGGAGTATGGACAGTTCTACGAGCAGTACTTC.

The chain joins TRBV30 to TRBJ1-2; perhaps TRBD1 as D (5 bases). This CDR3 region has 12 residues. Germline V gives CDR1 GTSNPN, CDR2 SVGIG (reference sequence). V was pared by 5 bases and J by 4 bases, with 11 bases between. CDR3 DNA: TGTGCCTGGGGACCCGGGGGCTATGGCTACACCTTC. This encodes CAWGPGGYGYTF.

The J gene is TRBJ2-3, the V gene TRBV16; TRBD2 matches at 8 bases. V shed 3 bases and J 0 bases; nucleotides not matched to a gene: 2. The CDR3 is made up of 15 amino acids. Germline CDR1 reads KGHSY; CDR2 reads FQNENV. The CDR3 spells CASSQVAGSTDTQYF. Here the CDR3 DNA reads TGTGCCAGCAGCCAGGTAGCGGGAAGCACAGATACGCAGTATTTT.

The chain uses TRBV19 and TRBJ2-7, with 11 bases identical to TRBD2. The V gene's germline CDR1 is LNHDA and CDR2 SQIVND (reference sequence). Losses at the gene ends were 6 bases for V and 3 bases for J; bases not matched to a gene: 7. The CDR3 has 15 amino acids. CDR3: CASSRAGTSGYEQYF. The CDR3 nucleotides are TGTGCCAGTAGCCGGGCCGGGACTAGCGGCTACGAGCAGTACTTC.

This rearrangement joins TRBV7-3 to TRBJ2-1; 10 nucleotides match TRBD2. V dropped 1 base and J dropped 7; count of bases not matched to a gene: 4. CDR1 is SGHTA and CDR2 is FQGTGA in the germline V gene. The CDR3 covers 15 residues. The CDR3 sequence: CASSLRGSGRNEQFF. CDR3 DNA: TGTGCCAGCAGCTTAAGGGGTAGCGGGAGGAATGAGCAGTTCTTC.

This clone was observed a handful of times. V and J are TRBV14 and TRBJ2-1, with D possibly TRBD2 on 6 matching bases. V was shortened by 5 bases and J by 8 bases, with 13 bases between the two germline ends. The CDR3 covers 13 residues. Germline V gene sequence: CDR1 SGHDN, CDR2 FVKESK. CDR3 sequence: CASSWRTGDEQFF. The CDR3 DNA follows: TGTGCCAGCAGCTGGCGGACGGGGGATGAGCAGTTCTTC.

V usage is TRBV7-2 and J usage is TRBJ2-7; no reliable D call. Germline V gene sequence: CDR1 SGHTA, CDR2 FQGNSA. There are 14 residues in the CDR3. The ends were cut back, 3 bases at V and 0 bases at J, with 9 bases in the middle. The DNA of the CDR3 is TGTGCCAGCAGCTTCGGAAGGAGCTCCTACGAGCAGTACTTC. Encoded protein: CASSFGRSSYEQYF.

The V gene is TRBV15, the J gene TRBJ2-5, with D uncertain. The J call may be mistaken, given a closer DNA end match to TRBJ2-7. The CDR3 loop spans 14 amino acids. Per the germline V gene, CDR1 is LNHNV and CDR2 is YYDKDF (reference sequence). Here the CDR3 reads CATSLRMESYEQYF. CDR3 nucleotides: TGTGCCACCAGCTTACGAATGGAGTCCTACGAGCAGTACTTC.

As concerns this clone: The missing conserved phenylalanine or tryptophan at the end of this CDR3 makes a read error likely. It is unclear where the CDR3 begins or ends on the DNA, so no DNA is shown, and the CDR3 is as TCRdb lists it. This chain connects TRBV5-6 to TRBJ2-7; the listed D gene, TRBD2, was not tested against the DNA. Termini included, the CDR3 measures 11 amino acids. Per the germline V gene, CDR1 is SGHDT and CDR2 is YYEEEE. CDR3 protein: CASWPEVPPRS.

This clone showed up just a few times. The chain couples TRBV29-1 to TRBJ1-2, with D perhaps TRBD1 (5 bases). Trimming cost V 7 bases and J 7 bases, with 13 bases left between them. Germline V gives CDR1 SQVTM, CDR2 ANQGSEA. This CDR3 is 11 amino acids long. CDR3 amino acids: CSATGGSGYTF. In DNA, the CDR3 is TGCAGCGCGACCGGGGGGTCTGGCTACACCTTC.

The V call is TRBV7-6, the J call TRBJ2-7; D gene ambiguous. CDR3 size: 14 residues. The germline CDR1 and CDR2 sequences are SGHVS and FNYEAQ. V was shortened by 4 bases and J by 1 base, with 11 bases between the two germline ends. CDR3: CASSSNTLSYEQYF. The CDR3 DNA reads as TGTGCCAGCAGCTCCAACACACTATCCTACGAGCAGTACTTC.